The 21 T cell receptor beta chains reported below all come from one sample, sequenced in a study of shared clonotypes between healthy human individuals. Assay: immunoSEQ multiplex PCR; the TCRdb copy retains only in-frame clones and omits some. The table shows 950,000 to 1,300,000 clones, with approximately 72% occurring only once. The sample taken for sequencing was memory CD4+ T cells sorted from blood. Subset specified: CD45RA-negative fraction. The receptors stem from a man aged 18 to 29 in good health.

The chain employs TRBV7-9 and TRBJ1-3; D remains ambiguous. The CDR3 covers 13 residues. From germline, CDR1 is SEHNR and CDR2 FQNEAQ (reference sequence). Trimming removed 7 bases from V and 3 bases from J, with 10 bases in between. The CDR3 is CASNRGNGNTIYF. The CDR3 DNA reads TGTGCCAGCAATCGGGGTAATGGAAACACCATATATTTT.

This chain joins TRBV30 and TRBJ2-7; 9 bases align to TRBD1. The CDR3 totals 15 residues. Germline V gene lookup returns CDR1 GTSNPN and CDR2 SVGIG (reference sequence). The V gene end was trimmed by 1 base and the J gene end by 7 bases; junction bases not matched to a gene: 11. As DNA, the CDR3 is TGTGCCTGGAGTGGTCCTAGGACAGGGGTAAGGGAGCAGTACTTC. As protein: CAWSGPRTGVREQYF.

The J gene is TRBJ2-2, the V gene TRBV7-2; D not resolved. The CDR3 is 14 amino acids. Germline assignment: CDR1 SGHTA and CDR2 FQGNSA. Trimming cost V 0 bases and J 7 bases, with 9 bases left between them. The CDR3 sequence: CASSLASSVGELFF. DNA of the CDR3: TGTGCCAGCAGCTTAGCCAGCTCGGTCGGGGAGCTGTTTTTT.

This clone has more than one count but fewer than ten. The gene calls are TRBV2 and TRBJ2-2; no firm D call. Trimming stripped 6 bases from V and 1 base from J, with 3 bases between. Germline V gene data show CDR1 as SNHLY and CDR2 as FYNNEI. The CDR3 runs 12 residues. DNA of the CDR3: TGTGCCAGCAGGGTGAACACCGGGGAGCTGTTTTTT. This sequence encodes CASRVNTGELFF.

The rearrangement uses TRBV27 and TRBJ1-2, with TRBD1 matching 9 bases. The CDR3 extends over 17 amino acids. Germline V gene lookup returns CDR1 MNHEY and CDR2 SMNVEV (reference sequence). The V gene end was trimmed by 6 bases and the J gene end by 1 base; junction bases not matched to a gene: 12. CDR3 sequence (DNA): TGTGCCAGCAGCAGAACAGTACCGGGACAGGGTAACTATGGCTACACCTTC. It yields the protein CASSRTVPGQGNYGYTF.

This clone was found many times. Written as DNA, the CDR3 is TGTGCCAGCAGTGGGACCCGCAACGAGCAGTACTTC. The encoded protein is CASSGTRNEQYF. The J gene is TRBJ2-7, the V gene TRBV2, with D hard to call. Germline assignment: CDR1 SNHLY and CDR2 FYNNEI. The CDR3 spans 12 residues. Between the trimmed V and J ends, which lost 4 bases and 5 bases, there was a span of 9 bases.

This chain connects TRBV7-9 to TRBJ2-1, with 12 bases lining up with TRBD2. V trimming: 3 bases; J trimming: 0 bases; junction bases outside the gene matches: 6. There are 18 residues in the CDR3. Germline V lookup: CDR1 SEHNR, CDR2 FQNEAQ (reference sequence). CDR3 sequence: CASSFPTSGGHSYNEQFF. CDR3 nucleotide sequence: TGTGCCAGCAGCTTTCCGACTAGCGGGGGCCACTCCTACAATGAGCAGTTCTTC.

CDR3 sequence reads: CASSMGWTEAFF. CDR3 nucleotides: TGTGCCAGTAGTATGGGGTGGACTGAAGCTTTCTTT. This chain links TRBV19 with TRBJ1-1, with unresolved D. Trimming removed 3 bases at V and 5 bases at J, with 7 bases between. CDR3 length: 12 amino acids. Germline CDR1 and CDR2: LNHDA and SQIVND (reference sequence).

The genes are TRBV5-6 and TRBJ2-7; the match to TRBD1 covers 7 bases. Germline CDR1 and CDR2: SGHDT and YYEEEE. The CDR3 runs to 15 residues. V lost 2 bases and J lost 3; bases outside the gene matches: 8. This chain's CDR3 is CASSFGSGGIYEQYF. The DNA of the CDR3 is TGTGCCAGCAGCTTCGGGTCAGGGGGAATCTACGAGCAGTACTTC.

The chain is built from TRBV6-6 and TRBJ2-5, with D possibly TRBD2 on 7 matching bases. This CDR3 is built from 12 residues. Germline-derived CDR1 and CDR2 are MNHNY and SVGAGI (reference sequence). V lost 10 bases and J lost 6, with 15 bases in between. The CDR3 region is CAIRGGWKTQYF. As DNA, the CDR3 is TGTGCCATTAGGGGGGGGTGGAAGACCCAGTACTTC.

This chain joins TRBV27 and TRBJ1-2; 7 bases map to TRBD1. J lost 3 bases, V lost 3 bases, and 10 bases had no gene match. Germline CDR1 reads MNHEY; CDR2 reads SMNVEV (reference sequence). The CDR3 runs 16 residues. CDR3 in amino acids: CASSFFPGTDYYGYTF. The CDR3 DNA sequence: TGTGCCAGCAGTTTCTTCCCCGGGACAGATTACTATGGCTACACCTTC.

This clone was observed a handful of times. The rearrangement joins TRBV30 to TRBJ1-1; D is undetermined. CDR1 and CDR2 (germline): GTSNPN, SVGIG (reference sequence). The CDR3 sequence is 15 residues long. V lost 0 bases, J lost 1 base, and 12 bases lay in between. The CDR3 sequence: CAWSVPVGRNTEAFF. Written as DNA, the CDR3 is TGTGCCTGGAGTGTACCGGTCGGTAGGAACACTGAAGCTTTCTTT.

This clone came up once. The chain combines TRBV7-2 with TRBJ2-1; 11 bases match TRBD2. CDR1 is SGHTA and CDR2 is FQGNSA in the germline V gene. There are 14 residues in the CDR3. With 5 bases clipped from V and 10 bases from J, the junction kept 7 bases outside the gene matches. The CDR3 bases are TGTGCCAGCAGCCCAGAACTAGCGGGAGCCGAGCAGTTCTTC. Its protein product is CASSPELAGAEQFF.

J is TRBJ2-3 and V is TRBV11-2; no clear D gene. The CDR3 has 13 residues. Trimming removed 11 bases from V and 3 bases from J, with 15 bases in between. The V gene's germline CDR1 is SGHAT and CDR2 FQNNGV. The CDR3 DNA follows: TGTGCCGCCCCAGGACCTCCGACAGATACGCAGTATTTT. Its translation is CAAPGPPTDTQYF.

The chain couples TRBV7-2 to TRBJ1-3; no clear D. The V end lost 1 base, the J end lost 1 base, and 8 bases lay between the germline ends. Looked up from germline, CDR1 is SGHTA and CDR2 is FQGNSA. The CDR3 extends over 15 amino acids. The CDR3 is CASSLVGGSGNTIYF. The CDR3 DNA reads TGTGCCAGCAGCTTAGTAGGAGGGTCTGGAAACACCATATATTTT.

The chain recombines TRBV11-2 with TRBJ2-3; 12 nucleotides line up with TRBD2. This CDR3 comprises 18 residues. CDR1 is SGHAT and CDR2 is FQNNGV in the germline V gene. Trimming cost V 6 bases and J 4 bases; bases outside gene matches: 14. In DNA form, the CDR3 reads TGTGCCAGCAGTCCATTATCGCGACGGACTAGCGGGGCAGATACGCAGTATTTT. Protein: CASSPLSRRTSGADTQYF.

This sequence joins TRBV14 and TRBJ1-1; 7 nucleotides match TRBD1. CDR1 is SGHDN and CDR2 is FVKESK in the germline V gene. The CDR3 has 16 amino acids. V shed 5 bases and J 4 bases; nucleotides not matched to a gene: 13. As DNA, the CDR3 is TGTGCCAGCAGCGTAACGGGACAGACTTTTGGCACTGAAGCTTTCTTT. Protein product: CASSVTGQTFGTEAFF.

This clone was counted a few times. V and J are TRBV30 and TRBJ1-2; possible D gene TRBD1, 6 bases. The CDR3 covers 13 residues. Germline CDR1 is GTSNPN and CDR2 is SVGIG (reference sequence). V gave up 1 base and J gave up 4 bases, with 10 bases separating them. CDR3 sequence: CAWSATGGYGYTF. The CDR3 DNA is TGTGCCTGGAGTGCGACAGGAGGCTATGGCTACACCTTC.

The chain links TRBV4-3 to TRBJ2-3; a possible D gene is TRBD2 (6 bases). V was trimmed by 8 bases and J by 2 bases, leaving 17 bases between them. The CDR3 length is 15 residues. Germline V gene lookup returns CDR1 LGHNA and CDR2 YSLEER. CDR3 amino acids: CASPSGWGLTDTQYF. CDR3 nucleotide sequence: TGCGCCAGCCCCTCGGGATGGGGACTCACAGATACGCAGTATTTT.

The genes are TRBV10-3 and TRBJ2-7, with 12 positions matching TRBD2. Germline V gives CDR1 ENHRY, CDR2 SYGVKD. With V trimmed by 7 bases and J by 1 base, 8 bases remained unmatched. This CDR3 spans 16 amino acids. CDR3 residues: CAIKGDGTSGSYEQYF. CDR3 in DNA: TGTGCCATCAAAGGGGATGGGACTAGCGGGTCCTACGAGCAGTACTTC.

V is TRBV10-3 and J is TRBJ2-7, with TRBD1 identical over 11 bases. Germline-derived CDR1 and CDR2 are ENHRY and SYGVKD. The CDR3 runs 13 residues. Trimming removed 5 bases from V and 6 bases from J; junction bases left unmatched: 3. Here the CDR3 DNA reads TGTGCCATCAGTCCCGGGACAGGGGGCGAGCAGTACTTC. Translating gives CAISPGTGGEQYF.